The 14 T cell receptor beta chains given below trace back to one sample, sequenced in a study of T cell responses to AZD1222 COVID-19 vaccine. Clones were read by immunoSEQ multiplex PCR, and TCRdb kept only the in-frame ones, dropping some. Of under 200,000 clones in the sample, under 95% were seen once. The source material was peripheral blood, sampled on day 0 of AZD1222 vaccination. Receptors were obtained from an adult in good health.

The rearrangement uses TRBV27 and TRBJ2-7; 10 nucleotides match TRBD2. With 5 bases clipped from V and 4 bases from J, the junction kept 8 bases outside the gene matches. CDR3 length equals 15 residues. The germline V gene encodes CDR1 MNHEY and CDR2 SMNVEV (reference sequence). The DNA of the CDR3 is TGTGCCAGCAGTAGAGAACTAGCGGGAACATACGAGCAGTACTTC. Amino acid sequence: CASSRELAGTYEQYF.

V usage is TRBV2 and J usage is TRBJ2-1; 7 nucleotides agree with TRBD2. Per germline, CDR1 SNHLY and CDR2 FYNNEI. The V gene end was trimmed by 6 bases and the J gene end by 2 bases; junction bases not matched to a gene: 4. The CDR3 covers 14 residues. CDR3 nucleotides: TGTGCCAGCAGGGTCGGACTAGCCTACAATGAGCAGTTCTTC. Residues: CASRVGLAYNEQFF.

The chain links TRBV29-1 to TRBJ2-1, with D possibly TRBD2 on 6 matching bases. The CDR3 has 14 residues. Germline V gene data show CDR1 as SQVTM and CDR2 as ANQGSEA. V was shortened by 0 bases and J by 12 bases, with 18 bases between the two germline ends. The CDR3 spells CSVEDRSGSSGQFF. The DNA of the CDR3 is TGCAGCGTTGAAGATCGGTCCGGGAGTTCTGGGCAGTTCTTC.

This chain uses TRBV11-2 with TRBJ2-1; possible D gene TRBD2, 6 bases. The CDR3 totals 15 residues. In germline, CDR1 is SGHAT, CDR2 FQNNGV. V lost 5 bases, J lost 9 bases, and 20 bases lay in between. CDR3 nucleotides: TGTGCCAGCAGCACCCTAAGGGACTGGGCGGGTGAGCAGTTCTTC. Amino acids: CASSTLRDWAGEQFF.

This sequence joins TRBV10-3 and TRBJ2-7, with TRBD2 matching over 9 bases. Germline V gene sequence: CDR1 ENHRY, CDR2 SYGVKD. V was clipped by 4 bases and J by 5 bases; unmatched bases: 6. This CDR3 spans 14 amino acids. This chain's CDR3 is CAISASGGLHEQYF. DNA of the CDR3: TGTGCCATCAGTGCGAGCGGGGGGTTACACGAGCAGTACTTC.

The genes are TRBV5-1 and TRBJ2-3; TRBD2 matches 13 bases. J gave up 4 bases and V 3 bases, and 5 bases lay outside the gene matches. Germline lookup yields CDR1 SGHRS and CDR2 YFSETQ. The CDR3 consists of 16 residues. CDR3 coding DNA: TGCGCCAGCAGCTCCTGGACTAGCGGGAGATCAGATACGCAGTATTTT. Its translation is CASSSWTSGRSDTQYF.

V is TRBV14 and J is TRBJ2-1; tentatively, D is TRBD1 or TRBD2 (7 bases each). The CDR3 is made up of 17 amino acids. Trimming shortened V by 0 bases and J by 8 bases, and 20 bases separated the two germline ends. Germline CDR1 SGHDN, CDR2 FVKESK. CDR3 DNA: TGTGCCAGCAGCCAAGAGGCAGTTATCCAGGGGGGGGATGAGCAGTTCTTC. Amino acid sequence: CASSQEAVIQGGDEQFF.

This chain joins TRBV25-1 and TRBJ2-7; D possibly matches TRBD1 or TRBD2 (5 bases each). Germline V CDR1 and CDR2: MGHDK, SYGVNS. With 4 bases removed from V and 6 bases from J, the gap between germline ends came to 7 bases. This CDR3 is 11 amino acids long. The DNA of the CDR3 is TGTGCCAGCAGTGCTGGGACCGAGCAGTACTTC. Its protein is CASSAGTEQYF.

The chain uses TRBV6-2 or TRBV6-3 and TRBJ2-6; D perhaps matches TRBD2 (6 bases). There are 15 residues in the CDR3. In germline, CDR1 is MNHEY, CDR2 SVGEGT. Trimming shortened V by 5 bases and J by 4 bases, and 12 bases separated the two germline ends. The CDR3 nucleotides are TGTGCCAGCAGTCACGGAGGGGTAGGGGCCAACGTCCTGACTTTC. This sequence encodes CASSHGGVGANVLTF.

CDR3 in amino acids: CASSPGGALTYNSPLHF. CDR3 nucleotides: TGTGCCAGCAGCCCCGGAGGGGCCTTAACCTATAATTCACCCCTCCACTTT. The chain employs TRBV7-2 and TRBJ1-6, with TRBD1 as a possible D gene (5 bases). The CDR3 contains 17 residues. With 5 bases removed from V and 2 bases from J, the gap between germline ends came to 16 bases. Germline V gene lookup returns CDR1 SGHTA and CDR2 FQGNSA.

J is TRBJ2-1 and V is TRBV11-2; no definite D call. CDR1 SGHAT and CDR2 FQNNGV come from the germline V gene. The CDR3 is made up of 13 amino acids. With 5 bases removed from V and 4 bases from J, the gap between germline ends came to 9 bases. CDR3 nucleotides: TGTGCCAGCAGCCCCATCAGGTACAATGAGCAGTTCTTC. This gives the protein CASSPIRYNEQFF. Full variable domain (outside the CDR3, taken from reference TRBV11-2 and TRBJ2-1): EAGVAQSPRYKIIEKRQSVAFWCNPISGHATLYWYQQILGQGPKLLIQFQNNGVVDDSQLPKDRFSAERLKGVDSTLKIQPAKLEDSAVYLCASSPIRYNEQFFGPGTRLTVL.

J is TRBJ1-5 and V is TRBV15; 7 nucleotides match TRBD1. The CDR3 runs to 17 residues. After removal of 0 bases from V and 4 bases from J, the junction contained 9 bases not matched to a gene. Germline V CDR1 and CDR2: LNHNV, YYDKDF (reference sequence). The CDR3 loop reads CATSRDPRGQKNQPQHF. The DNA for the CDR3 is TGTGCCACCAGCAGAGATCCGAGGGGGCAGAAAAATCAGCCCCAGCATTTT.

The rearrangement uses TRBV5-1 and TRBJ2-7; D gene unclear. Germline V CDR1 and CDR2: SGHRS, YFSETQ. The length of the CDR3 is 15 residues. Between the trimmed V and J ends, which lost 4 bases and 1 base, there was a span of 15 bases. The CDR3 bases are TGCGCCAGCAGCGATCCGACGGATGTGTCCTACGAGCAGTACTTC. Amino acids: CASSDPTDVSYEQYF.

This chain links TRBV6-5 with TRBJ2-7, with 8 nucleotides matching TRBD2. Trimming cost V 6 bases and J 4 bases; bases outside gene matches: 5. The germline CDR1 and CDR2 sequences are MNHEY and SVGAGI. The length of the CDR3 is 13 residues. The CDR3 DNA sequence: TGTGCCAGCAGCACCGGGAGGGGGTACGAGCAGTACTTC. Residues: CASSTGRGYEQYF.